The entry below describes one T cell receptor (beta chain). The antigen remains unidentified. The data were obtained in a study of T cells in Graves' hyperthyroidism and ophthalmopathy. Study details: It was at initial diagnosis, before any treatment, that peripheral blood was collected. Whole-study results and caveats: Onset of ophthalmopathy came a median approximately 6.5 months after the model predicted it. Among clonotypes expanded in thyroid above 0.001, most were also found in blood.

Exclusion criteria comprised uncontrolled infection, other autoimmune disease, pregnancy or lactation. Template material for amplifying TCR beta CDR3 regions consisted of RNA transcripts. A set of HTBI primers served as the primers for a first-round RT-PCR of the TCR CDR3. TCRdb used MiXCR to reprocess the multiplex PCR reads, holding one entry per CDR3 protein. Of around 190,000 distinct CDR3 sequences in the sample, roughly 17% were seen once. Germline CDR1 MNHEY, CDR2 SVGEGT. The CDR3 spans 18 residues. J was trimmed by 2 bases and V by 7 bases; bases with no gene match: 10. This sequence joins TRBV6-2 or TRBV6-3 and TRBJ2-1; 14 positions match TRBD2. This TCR derives from a woman aged 45-65 years with Graves' hyperthyroidism. Input material: blood. The CDR3 loop is CASIPWTSGRSPYNEQFF. As DNA, the CDR3 is TGTGCCAGCATACCCTGGACTAGCGGGAGGAGTCCCTACAATGAGCAGTTCTTC.